This T cell receptor beta chain came from a study of T cell repertoires in cytomegalovirus infection (dated by TCRdb to about 2019). About the investigation overall: Peptide stimulations targeted recently identified HLA-C-restricted CMV epitopes, whose presentation resists viral immunomodulation, together with well-studied HLA-B-restricted epitopes. Donor HLA type was relevant to the analysis, as public TCR beta signatures indicated carriage of CMV infection together with the matching HLA type. What the authors observed across the whole study: In both this cohort and an independent cohort of over 350 donors, the cumulative frequency of public TCR beta family members distinguished carriers of CMV infection plus the relevant HLA type. In the ex vivo response, HLA-C-restricted CMV-specific TCR beta clonotypes were dominant, and in two of eight donors the single most frequent clonotype came from this HLA-C-restricted group.

TCRdb shows the sequencer as Illumina HiSeq 1500. TCRdb cleaned the public reads at Q25 with fastp, built clones with MiXCR and kept in-frame beta chains. Entries are consolidated by CDR3 protein sequence, retaining the most common genes and DNA. The sample records about 57,000 distinct CDR3 sequences, roughly 21% of which are singletons. The biggest ten clones account for roughly two thirds of the sample. V drops 4 bases and J drops 2 bases, leaving 7 bases in between. Reading from cysteine to phenylalanine, the CDR3 counts 13 amino acids. Only the CDR3 portion is preserved as DNA: 39 bases, with reading frame beginning at the first base. CDR1 and CDR2, looked up from the germline V gene, are SGHVS and FQNEAQ. Only a few counts were recorded for this clonotype. Its antigen remains unidentified. No per-base quality is available; no much larger clone lies one base away. This specimen's treatment or condition label, interpreted: in vitro stimulation with specific CMV peptide epitopes to enrich CMV-specific T cells.

This clonotype was obtained from a human donor in good health (CMV status not recorded). Some clones in this sample may be carry-over from other donors' samples. The chain is encoded by TRBV7-8 joined to TRBJ2-3; a tentative D call is TRBD2 (6 bases match). The input for sequencing was CD8+ T cells from cultured PBMCs, taken from culture after CMV antigen stimulation. The DNA sequence is given as TGTGCCAGCAGCTCGGGAGCCACAGATACGCAGTATTTT. Its protein reads: CASSSGATDTQYF.